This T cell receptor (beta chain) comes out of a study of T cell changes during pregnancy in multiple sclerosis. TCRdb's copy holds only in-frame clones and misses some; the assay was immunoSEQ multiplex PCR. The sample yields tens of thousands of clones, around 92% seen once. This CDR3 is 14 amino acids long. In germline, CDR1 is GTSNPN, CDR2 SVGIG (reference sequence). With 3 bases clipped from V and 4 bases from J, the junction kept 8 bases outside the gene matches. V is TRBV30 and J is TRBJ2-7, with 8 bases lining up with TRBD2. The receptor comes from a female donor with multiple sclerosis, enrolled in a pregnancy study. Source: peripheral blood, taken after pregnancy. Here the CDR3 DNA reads TGTGCCTGGAGGAGACTAGCGACACAATACGAGCAGTACTTC. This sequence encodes CAWRRLATQYEQYF.